This passage covers 5 T cell receptor beta chains from one sample sequenced in a study of beta chain features in type 1 diabetes. As every portion of the isolated RNA was reverse transcribed, the sequencing read expressed TCRB transcripts. The data were produced by immunoSEQ multiplex PCR, yet TCRdb's version contains in-frame clones alone and is incomplete. Here the sample spans some 99,000 clones, 40% being singletons. The sample consisted of stem cell memory CD4+ T cells from blood. The receptors come from a woman under 30 in good health.

This chain uses TRBV27 with TRBJ1-1; D is uncertain. V lost 7 bases and J lost 5, with 14 bases in between. The CDR3 extends over 13 amino acids. Germline V lookup: CDR1 MNHEY, CDR2 SMNVEV (reference sequence). The CDR3 is CASNSVRETEAFF. DNA of the CDR3: TGTGCCAGCAATTCAGTCCGGGAGACTGAAGCTTTCTTT.

This clone was detected a few times. V is TRBV30 and J is TRBJ1-1; maybe TRBD1 (5 bases). Germline CDR1 and CDR2: GTSNPN and SVGIG (reference sequence). The CDR3 has 14 residues. V lost 2 bases to trimming and J lost 4 bases, with 14 bases between them. CDR3 coding DNA: TGTGCCTGGAGTCCATTAGGGGTCGGCACTGAAGCTTTCTTT. It is translated as CAWSPLGVGTEAFF.

The chain is built from TRBV5-6 and TRBJ2-2, with D possibly being TRBD1 (5 bases). V lost 1 base, J lost 3 bases, and 7 bases lay in between. The germline V gene encodes CDR1 SGHDT and CDR2 YYEEEE. The CDR3 contains 14 residues. The CDR3 spells CASSLTGYTGELFF. In DNA, the CDR3 is TGTGCCAGCAGCTTGACAGGATACACCGGGGAGCTGTTTTTT. Full variable domain (remainder filled in from reference TRBV5-6 and TRBJ2-2): DAGVTQSPTHLIKTRGQQVTLRCSPKSGHDTVSWYQQALGQGPQFIFQYYEEEERQRGNFPDRFSGHQFPNYSSELNVNALLLGDSALYLCASSLTGYTGELFFGEGSRLTVL.

Many counts were recorded for this clone. The chain links TRBV7-9 to TRBJ2-3, with D possibly being TRBD1 (6 bases). V lost 5 bases and J 5 bases, leaving 11 bases between the germline ends. The CDR3 extends over 13 amino acids. Per germline, CDR1 SEHNR and CDR2 FQNEAQ (reference sequence). CDR3: CASSPGTRDTQYF. CDR3 nucleotide sequence: TGTGCCAGCAGCCCCGGGACACGAGATACGCAGTATTTT.

This clone was seen many times. The CDR3 region has the DNA TGCGCCAGCAGCCAAGGTGGCTTCTTCAGGGATACGCAGTATTTT. Protein sequence: CASSQGGFFRDTQYF. The chain carries TRBV4-1 and TRBJ2-3; D gene unclear. V lost 1 base and J lost 6, with 14 bases in between. The CDR3 spans 15 residues. Germline CDR1 and CDR2: MGHRA and YSYEKL.